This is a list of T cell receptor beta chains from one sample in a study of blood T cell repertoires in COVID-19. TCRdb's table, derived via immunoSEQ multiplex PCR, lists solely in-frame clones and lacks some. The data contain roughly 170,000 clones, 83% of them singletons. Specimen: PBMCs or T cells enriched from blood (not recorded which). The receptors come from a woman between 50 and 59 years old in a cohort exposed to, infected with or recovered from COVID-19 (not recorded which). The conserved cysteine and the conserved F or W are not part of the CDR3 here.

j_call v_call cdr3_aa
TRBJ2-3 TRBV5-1 ASSLQNLAPDTQY
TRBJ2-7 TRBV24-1 ATSEGPITYEQY
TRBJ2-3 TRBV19 ASTPRDRGHGDTQY
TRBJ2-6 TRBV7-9 ASSQLSSEVNVLT
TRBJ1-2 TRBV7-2 ASSLDAGFDYGYT
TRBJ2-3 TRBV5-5 ASSFSGQVTDTQY
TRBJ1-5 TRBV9 ASSASGTGNQPQH
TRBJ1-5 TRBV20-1 SASPLGPQH
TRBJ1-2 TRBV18 ASSPVSSYGYT
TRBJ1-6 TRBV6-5 ASSFEGSGNSPLH
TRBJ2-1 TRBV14 ASSQVVCGTGPYNEQF
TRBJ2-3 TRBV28 ASSSTGTSGGADTQY
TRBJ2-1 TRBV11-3 ASSPSASYNEQF
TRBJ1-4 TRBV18 ASSRLGTQNEKLF
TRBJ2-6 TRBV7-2 ASSLGPPLSGANVLT
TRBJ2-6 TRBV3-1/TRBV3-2 ASSQVASGANVLT
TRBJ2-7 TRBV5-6 ASSPGGTGDGEQY
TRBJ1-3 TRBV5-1 ASSGTGGSGNTIY
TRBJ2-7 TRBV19 ASRPGGGLYEQY
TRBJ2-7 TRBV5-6 ASRMGDRVGYEQY
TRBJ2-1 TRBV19 ASSESGRTQQF
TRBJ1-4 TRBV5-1 ASSHAEGPLEKLF